Presented here are 30 T cell receptor beta chains from one specimen sequenced in a study of control samples from healthy donors and cancer patients. Profiled with immunoSEQ multiplex PCR; TCRdb holds only in-frame clones, not every one. The sample has approximately 150,000 clones, 75% to 95% seen once. Material: blood. The source is a man aged 30 to 45 in good health.

CDR3 coding DNA: TGTGCCAGCAGCTTAGGGGGTCAGCCCCAGCATTTT. This codes for CASSLGGQPQHF. The chain links TRBV7-2 to TRBJ1-5; D not resolved. Trimming removed 1 base at V and 6 bases at J, with 4 bases between. The CDR3 totals 12 residues. In germline, CDR1 is SGHTA, CDR2 FQGNSA.

This sequence joins TRBV5-1 and TRBJ1-2; TRBD1 aligns across 8 bases. From germline, CDR1 is SGHRS and CDR2 YFSETQ. V trimming: 0 bases; J trimming: 2 bases; junction bases outside the gene matches: 3. The CDR3 is 15 residues long. DNA for the CDR3: TGCGCCAGCAGCTTGGAGGACAGGGTGAACTATGGCTACACCTTC. This sequence encodes CASSLEDRVNYGYTF.

Only one count was recorded for this clone. The chain is built from TRBV5-1 and TRBJ1-1; D possibly corresponds to TRBD1 (5 bases). The V and J ends lost 5 bases and 1 base respectively, with 6 bases between them. This CDR3 has 12 residues. Germline CDR1 and CDR2: SGHRS and YFSETQ. The CDR3 loop reads CASRQGNTEAFF. The DNA of the CDR3 is TGCGCCAGCAGGCAGGGGAACACTGAAGCTTTCTTT.

The chain is built from TRBV28 and TRBJ1-1, with 9 bases that match TRBD1. With 6 bases clipped from V and 4 bases from J, the junction kept 9 bases outside the gene matches. The germline V gene encodes CDR1 MDHEN and CDR2 SYDVKM. This CDR3 contains 15 residues. CDR3 in DNA: TGTGCCAGCAGAGAACAGGGGGCGCGGGGCACTGAAGCTTTCTTT. Protein: CASREQGARGTEAFF.

This clone was seen just once. The chain couples TRBV19 to TRBJ1-1; D ambiguous. Germline CDR1 is LNHDA and CDR2 is SQIVND (reference sequence). Trimming removed 3 bases from V and 0 bases from J, with 5 bases in between. The CDR3 is made up of 13 amino acids. The DNA for the CDR3 is TGTGCCAGTAGTATTATGCTGAACACTGAAGCTTTCTTT. Residues: CASSIMLNTEAFF.

The gene calls are TRBV7-2 and TRBJ2-3, with 8 nucleotides matching TRBD2. J lost 3 bases, V lost 4 bases, and 6 bases had no gene match. Germline assignment: CDR1 SGHTA and CDR2 FQGNSA. The CDR3 runs 15 residues. The CDR3: CASSSRGGKTDTQYF. The CDR3, as DNA: TGTGCCAGCAGCTCTCGGGGGGGAAAGACAGATACGCAGTATTTT.

J is TRBJ2-5 and V is TRBV6-5; D is uncertain. Germline lookup yields CDR1 MNHEY and CDR2 SVGAGI. The CDR3 spans 14 residues. Trimming took 5 bases from V and 1 from J, leaving 11 bases between them. CDR3: CASSPRSVQETQYF. The CDR3 DNA follows: TGTGCCAGCAGTCCACGATCAGTCCAAGAGACCCAGTACTTC.

The chain has TRBV9 and TRBJ2-3; TRBD1 is a possible D gene (5 bases). Germline lookup yields CDR1 SGDLS and CDR2 YYNGEE. The V end lost 0 bases, the J end lost 5 bases, and 10 bases lay between the germline ends. This CDR3 is 14 amino acids long. CDR3 coding DNA: TGTGCCAGCAGCGTAGGATCTAGGGGAGATACGCAGTATTTT. This translates into CASSVGSRGDTQYF.

The J gene is TRBJ2-3, the V gene TRBV6-6; D may match TRBD1 or TRBD2 (6 bases each). V was clipped by 2 bases and J by 5 bases, with 14 bases between them. The CDR3 spans 15 residues. CDR1 MNHNY and CDR2 SVGAGI come from the germline V gene (reference sequence). The CDR3 is CASSYGWKGGDTQYF. The CDR3 DNA reads as TGTGCCAGCAGTTACGGTTGGAAGGGGGGAGATACGCAGTATTTT.

This chain links TRBV28 with TRBJ1-5; TRBD1 is a possible D gene (6 bases). This CDR3 is built from 14 residues. CDR1 and CDR2 from the germline V gene are MDHEN and SYDVKM. Trimming stripped 4 bases from V and 5 bases from J, with 12 bases between. CDR3 bases: TGTGCCAGCAGTTGGCCAGGGGTTTATCAGCCCCAGCATTTT. This translates into CASSWPGVYQPQHF.

The V and J genes are TRBV14 and TRBJ2-6; no reliable D call. CDR3 length: 16 residues. Germline CDR1 SGHDN, CDR2 FVKESK. The V end lost 10 bases, the J end lost 1 base, and 17 bases lay between the germline ends. This chain's CDR3 is CATRPQRLSGANVLTF. The CDR3, as DNA: TGTGCCACACGACCCCAAAGACTGTCTGGGGCCAACGTCCTGACTTTC.

This sequence joins TRBV14 and TRBJ1-1, with TRBD1 matching 7 bases. V trimming: 4 bases; J trimming: 4 bases; junction bases outside the gene matches: 9. The CDR3 covers 15 residues. Germline CDR1 SGHDN, CDR2 FVKESK. The CDR3 sequence is CASSRGTTGLTEAFF. CDR3 coding DNA: TGTGCCAGCAGCCGGGGGACGACAGGGCTCACTGAAGCTTTCTTT.

The chain uses TRBV5-6 and TRBJ1-4; 10 nucleotides line up with TRBD1. The V segment lost 3 bases and the J segment 8 bases; nucleotides outside the gene matches: 7. The CDR3 is 15 amino acids. Germline values: CDR1 SGHDT, CDR2 YYEEEE. The CDR3 reads CASSSGQGVREKLFF. In DNA, the CDR3 is TGTGCCAGCAGCTCCGGACAGGGGGTAAGGGAAAAACTGTTTTTT.

The chain couples TRBV14 to TRBJ2-3; D uncertain. This CDR3 is 15 amino acids long. CDR1 is SGHDN and CDR2 is FVKESK in the germline V gene. The ends were cut back, 1 base at V and 0 bases at J, with 8 bases in the middle. The CDR3 loop is CASSQAGRSTDTQYF. The CDR3 DNA sequence: TGTGCCAGCAGCCAAGCAGGCCGAAGCACAGATACGCAGTATTTT. The full variable domain, in which reference TRBV14 and TRBJ2-3 provide the parts outside the CDR3, is EAGVTQFPSHSVIEKGQTVTLRCDPISGHDNLYWYRRVMGKEIKFLLHFVKESKQDESGMPNNRFLAERTGGTYSTLKVQPAELEDSGVYFCASSQAGRSTDTQYFGPGTRLTVL.

The rearrangement uses TRBV7-8 and TRBJ1-2; D might be TRBD1 (5 bases). V lost 2 bases to trimming and J lost 6 bases, with 16 bases between them. The V gene's germline CDR1 is SGHVS and CDR2 FQNEAQ. The CDR3 contains 15 residues. CDR3 in amino acids: CASSLSRSGRNGYTF. The CDR3 bases are TGTGCCAGCAGCTTATCGAGGTCAGGGAGGAATGGCTACACCTTC.

The J gene is TRBJ1-1, the V gene TRBV5-1; no clear D gene. The CDR3 sequence is 15 residues long. Germline V gives CDR1 SGHRS, CDR2 YFSETQ. Trimming cost V 3 bases and J 1 base, with 13 bases left between them. The CDR3 region is CASSSGGSENTEAFF. As DNA, the CDR3 is TGCGCCAGCAGCTCGGGAGGGAGTGAGAACACTGAAGCTTTCTTT.

The genes are TRBV2 and TRBJ2-4; 10 bases fit TRBD1. Germline V gene lookup returns CDR1 SNHLY and CDR2 FYNNEI. With V trimmed by 5 bases and J by 7 bases, 8 bases remained unmatched. The CDR3 totals 15 residues. The CDR3 DNA is TGTGCCAGCAGTCTGGGACAGGGGCAGGGGAACATTCAGTACTTC. This encodes CASSLGQGQGNIQYF.

This clone was counted a single time. The chain carries TRBV5-1 and TRBJ1-6; 7 bases align to TRBD1. This CDR3 is 15 amino acids long. V lost 0 bases, J lost 9 bases, and 6 bases stayed unmatched. Germline V gene sequence: CDR1 SGHRS, CDR2 YFSETQ. The CDR3 region has the DNA TGCGCCAGCAGCTTGGAGGGCAGGGGGAGTTCACCCCTCCACTTT. It codes for CASSLEGRGSSPLHF. Together with reference TRBV5-1 and TRBJ1-6, the CDR3 gives the full variable domain: KAGVTQTPRYLIKTRGQQVTLSCSPISGHRSVSWYQQTPGQGLQFLFEYFSETQRNKGNFPGRFSGRQFSNSRSEMNVSTLELGDSALYLCASSLEGRGSSPLHFGNGTRLTVT.

The chain uses TRBV27 and TRBJ2-3, with D uncertain. CDR3 size: 14 residues. The germline gives CDR1 MNHEY, CDR2 SMNVEV (reference sequence). Trimming removed 0 bases from V and 6 bases from J, with 10 bases in between. Here the CDR3 DNA reads TGTGCCAGCAGTTTATCCTGGGCGTGGGATACGCAGTATTTT. Translating it yields CASSLSWAWDTQYF.

V gene TRBV2 combines with J gene TRBJ2-1; TRBD2 might be the D (7 bases). The CDR3 length is 15 residues. Germline CDR1 is SNHLY and CDR2 is FYNNEI. The ends were cut back, 8 bases at V and 2 bases at J, with 16 bases in the middle. CDR3 sequence: CASVGLQGTYNEQFF. For the CDR3, the DNA is TGTGCCAGCGTGGGACTACAGGGAACCTACAATGAGCAGTTCTTC.

The chain links TRBV5-4 to TRBJ1-2; TRBD1 is a possible D gene (6 bases). The CDR3 length is 17 residues. V was pared by 0 bases and J by 3 bases, with 18 bases between. Germline V lookup: CDR1 SGHNT, CDR2 YYREEE (reference sequence). The CDR3 is CASSLVGGGKNDYGYTF. CDR3 coding DNA: TGTGCCAGCAGCTTGGTCGGGGGCGGTAAGAATGACTATGGCTACACCTTC.

This chain joins TRBV7-9 and TRBJ2-2, with D possibly matching TRBD2 (6 bases). The CDR3 consists of 15 residues. The germline gives CDR1 SEHNR, CDR2 FQNEAQ (reference sequence). V lost 5 bases, J lost 5 bases, and 15 bases lay in between. DNA of the CDR3: TGTGCCAGCAGCCTCGAATGGGCGGGAACCGGGGAGCTGTTTTTT. As protein: CASSLEWAGTGELFF. The full variable domain, with the rest looked up from reference TRBV7-9 and TRBJ2-2, is DTGVSQNPRHKITKRGQNVTFRCDPISEHNRLYWYRQTLGQGPEFLTYFQNEAQLEKSRLLSDRFSAERPKGSFSTLEIQRTEQGDSAMYLCASSLEWAGTGELFFGEGSRLTVL.

This chain uses TRBV6-5 with TRBJ1-2; 7 bases are shared with TRBD1. Germline CDR1 MNHEY, CDR2 SVGAGI. With V trimmed by 4 bases and J by 6 bases, 8 bases remained unmatched. This CDR3 is 14 amino acids long. DNA of the CDR3: TGTGCCAGCAGTTTGACAGGGAGGGAGAATGGCTACACCTTC. Translated: CASSLTGRENGYTF.

The gene calls are TRBV28 and TRBJ1-6; the match to TRBD1 covers 10 bases. Germline V CDR1 and CDR2: MDHEN, SYDVKM. The V segment lost 4 bases and the J segment 15 bases; nucleotides outside the gene matches: 6. The CDR3 totals 13 residues. The CDR3 DNA sequence: TGTGCCAGCAGTTCCCGGGACAGGGGCCACCTCCACTTT. It yields the protein CASSSRDRGHLHF. Using reference TRBV28 and TRBJ1-6 for the parts outside the CDR3, the full variable domain is DVKVTQSSRYLVKRTGEKVFLECVQDMDHENMFWYRQDPGLGLRLIYFSYDVKMKEKGDIPEGYSVSREKKERFSLILESASTNQTSMYLCASSSRDRGHLHFGNGTRLTVT.

The J gene is TRBJ1-2, the V gene TRBV7-2; 7 nucleotides align to TRBD1. This CDR3 has 17 amino acids. Germline loops: CDR1 SGHTA, CDR2 FQGNSA. Unmatched junction bases numbered 17, after V lost 5 bases and J lost 5 bases. The CDR3 DNA reads TGTGCCAGCAGCCCGAGACAGGGACAATTTCTTATGTATGGCTACACCTTC. It translates to CASSPRQGQFLMYGYTF.

The chain is built from TRBV27 and TRBJ2-3; perhaps D is TRBD1 or TRBD2 (6 bases each). Deletions cut 4 bases from V and 0 bases from J, with 11 bases between. The CDR3 length is 15 residues. Germline CDR1 reads MNHEY; CDR2 reads SMNVEV (reference sequence). CDR3 residues: CASSYMGGSTDTQYF. The CDR3 DNA sequence: TGTGCCAGCAGTTATATGGGGGGCAGCACAGATACGCAGTATTTT.

The chain joins TRBV10-2 to TRBJ1-4; TRBD1 agrees at 9 bases. J was trimmed by 15 bases and V by 7 bases; bases with no gene match: 18. This CDR3 is built from 15 residues. CDR1 WSHSY and CDR2 SAAADI come from the germline V gene. The CDR3 DNA sequence: TGCGCCAGCAACCCGGGACAGGGAAGGGCGGGGGACTTGTTTTTT. Protein product: CASNPGQGRAGDLFF.

The chain has TRBV7-2 and TRBJ2-7; D unresolved. There are 11 residues in the CDR3. The V end lost 1 base, the J end lost 4 bases, and 2 bases lay between the germline ends. Germline CDR1 SGHTA, CDR2 FQGNSA. This CDR3 reads CASSLEYEQYF. The CDR3 DNA reads TGTGCCAGCAGCTTAGAGTACGAGCAGTACTTC.

This sequence joins TRBV30 and TRBJ1-6; weak D call: TRBD1 (5 bases). CDR3 size: 13 residues. Germline-derived CDR1 and CDR2 are GTSNPN and SVGIG (reference sequence). The V end lost 4 bases, the J end lost 5 bases, and 9 bases lay between the germline ends. The CDR3 DNA follows: TGTGCCTGGACGGGGGATAATAATTCACCCCTCCACTTT. Amino acids: CAWTGDNNSPLHF.

Concerning this clone: Sequence at one end of the junction differs from germline and may be a read error. The J gene is TRBJ1-1, the V gene TRBV20-1; no clear D gene. Germline CDR1 is DFQATT and CDR2 is SNEGSKA (reference sequence). The CDR3 contains 9 residues. DNA for the CDR3: TGCAGTGCTAGAGATTTGGGGAATTTT. Residues: CSARDLGNF.